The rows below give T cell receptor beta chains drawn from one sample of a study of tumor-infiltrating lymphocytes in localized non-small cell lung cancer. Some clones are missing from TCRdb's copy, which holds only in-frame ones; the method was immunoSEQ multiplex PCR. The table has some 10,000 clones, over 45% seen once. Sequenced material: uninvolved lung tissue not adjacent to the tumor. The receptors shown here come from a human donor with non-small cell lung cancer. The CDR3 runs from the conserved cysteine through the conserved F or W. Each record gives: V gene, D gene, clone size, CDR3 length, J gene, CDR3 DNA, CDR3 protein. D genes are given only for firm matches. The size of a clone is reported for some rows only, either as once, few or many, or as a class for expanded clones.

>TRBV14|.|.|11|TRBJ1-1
TGTGCCAGCAGCCACTACACTGAAGCTTTCTTT
CASSHYTEAFF
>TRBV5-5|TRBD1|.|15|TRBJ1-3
TGTGCCAGCAGCCTACGGGGGACAGGTGGAAACACCATATATTTT
CASSLRGTGGNTIYF
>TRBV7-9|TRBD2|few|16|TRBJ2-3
TGTGCCAGCAGCCCCAGCGGGGGGCTACAGAGAGATACGCAGTATTTT
CASSPSGGLQRDTQYF
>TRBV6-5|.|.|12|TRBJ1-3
TGTGCCAGCAGGGGATCCGGAAACACCATATATTTT
CASRGSGNTIYF
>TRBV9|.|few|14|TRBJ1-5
TGTGCCAGCAGCGAGACTAGCGGGGCCCAGCCCCAGCATTTT
CASSETSGAQPQHF
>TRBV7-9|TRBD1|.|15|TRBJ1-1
TGTGCCAGCAGCCAACGGACAGGGATAAACACTGAAGCTTTCTTT
CASSQRTGINTEAFF
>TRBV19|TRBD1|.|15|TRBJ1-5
TGTGCCAGTAGTCCAACAGGGGCACCAAATCAGCCCCAGCATTTT
CASSPTGAPNQPQHF
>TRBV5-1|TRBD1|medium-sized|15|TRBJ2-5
TGCGCCAGCAGCTTAGGGACAGGGGATGGAGAGACCCAGTACTTC
CASSLGTGDGETQYF
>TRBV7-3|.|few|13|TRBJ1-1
TGTGCCAGCAGCTTAGGGGGTCCCACTGAAGCTTTCTTT
CASSLGGPTEAFF
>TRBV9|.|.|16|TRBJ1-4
TGTGCCAGCAGCGTAGGTTGGTTACAGGGCGCTGAAAAACTGTTTTTT
CASSVGWLQGAEKLFF
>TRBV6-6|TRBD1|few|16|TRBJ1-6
TGTGCCAGCAAGTTGCGGGGACAGGGGTATAATTCACCCCTCCACTTT
CASKLRGQGYNSPLHF
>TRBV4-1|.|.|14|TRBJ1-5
TGCGCCAGCAGACAACAGGGCCTAGGTCAGCCCCAGCATTTT
CASRQQGLGQPQHF
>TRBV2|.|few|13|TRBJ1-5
TGTGCCAGCGGGAAGGGTGGGAATCAGCCCCAGCATTTT
CASGKGGNQPQHF
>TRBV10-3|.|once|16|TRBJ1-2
TGTGCCATCAGTGAAAACTTAAGGCAGACCGACTATGGCTACACCTTC
CAISENLRQTDYGYTF
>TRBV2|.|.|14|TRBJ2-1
TGTGCCAGCCGTCGAGGGGATTTTTACAATGAGCAGTTCTTC
CASRRGDFYNEQFF
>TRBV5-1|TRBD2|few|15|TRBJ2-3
TGCGCCAGCAGCTCGGGACTAGTAGGGCCGGATACGCAGTATTTT
CASSSGLVGPDTQYF
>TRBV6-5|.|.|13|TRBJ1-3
TGTGCCAGCAGATCCGGGTCTGGAAACACCATATATTTT
CASRSGSGNTIYF
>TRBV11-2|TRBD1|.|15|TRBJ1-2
TGTGCCAGCAGCCACGGACAGGGGGGGGGCTATGGCTACACCTTC
CASSHGQGGGYGYTF
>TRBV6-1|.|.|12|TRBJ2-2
TGTGCCAGCAGCGCCGGCCGCGGGGAGCTGTTTTTT
CASSAGRGELFF
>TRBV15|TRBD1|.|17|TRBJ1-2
TGTGCCACCAGCAGAGCGGGGACAGTACCTATGGGCTATGGCTACACCTTC
CATSRAGTVPMGYGYTF
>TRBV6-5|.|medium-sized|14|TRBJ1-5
TGTGCCAGCCGACGCACAGGGAGGAATCAGCCCCAGCATTTT
CASRRTGRNQPQHF
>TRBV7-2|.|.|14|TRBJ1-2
TGTGCCAGCAGCTTACTGACAGGTGACCGGGGCTACACCTTC
CASSLLTGDRGYTF
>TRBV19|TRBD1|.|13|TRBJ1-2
TGTGCCAGTAGTATAGTACAGGGGAATGGCTACACCTTC
CASSIVQGNGYTF
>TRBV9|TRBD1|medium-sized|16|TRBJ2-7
TGTGCCAGCAGCCCACTAATACAGGGGGCTACCTACGAGCAGTACTTC
CASSPLIQGATYEQYF
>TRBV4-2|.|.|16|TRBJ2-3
TGTGCCAGCAGCCAAGCTGGGGGGACGGGCACAGATACGCAGTATTTT
CASSQAGGTGTDTQYF
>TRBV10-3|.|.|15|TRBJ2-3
TGTGCCATCAGTGCGGGGGCGGATGGCACAGATACGCAGTATTTT
CAISAGADGTDTQYF
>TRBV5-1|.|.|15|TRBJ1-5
TGCGCCAGCAGTCCCAACATTGGGGGCAATCAGCCCCAGCATTTT
CASSPNIGGNQPQHF
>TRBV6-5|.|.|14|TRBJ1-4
TGTGCCAGCAGCCACCTCGACAGGAATGAAAAACTGTTTTTT
CASSHLDRNEKLFF
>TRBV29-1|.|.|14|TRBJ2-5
TGCAGCGTTGGGGCCAGGGGTGGACGAGAGACCCAGTACTTC
CSVGARGGRETQYF
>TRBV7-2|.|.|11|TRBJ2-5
TGTGCCAGCGCTAAGAGGGAGACCCAGTACTTC
CASAKRETQYF
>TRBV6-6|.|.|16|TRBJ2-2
TGTGCCAGCAGTTCCCCAACGGGGGTCAGCACCGGGGAGCTGTTTTTT
CASSSPTGVSTGELFF
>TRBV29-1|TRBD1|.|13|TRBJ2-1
TGCAGCGTGACCCCCACAGGGGGCTCGGAGCAGTTCTTC
CSVTPTGGSEQFF
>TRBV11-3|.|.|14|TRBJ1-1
TGTGCCAGCAGCCCAAGGGTCCTGAACACTGAAGCTTTCTTT
CASSPRVLNTEAFF
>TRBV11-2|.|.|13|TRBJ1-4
TGTGCCAGCAGCCTACTAGCGAACGAAAAACTGTTTTTT
CASSLLANEKLFF
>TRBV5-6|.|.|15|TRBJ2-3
TGTGCCAGCAGCTTGGAAGGGAAAGGCACAGATACGCAGTATTTT
CASSLEGKGTDTQYF
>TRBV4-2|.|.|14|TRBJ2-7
TGTGCCAGCAGCCCTCGCGGGTCGGCCTACGAGCAGTACTTC
CASSPRGSAYEQYF
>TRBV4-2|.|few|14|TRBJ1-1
TGTGCCAGCAGCCAAGACCAGGGGACGGGTGAAGCTTTCTTT
CASSQDQGTGEAFF
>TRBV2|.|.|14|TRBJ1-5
TGTGCCAGCACCGGGGTGTATAGCAATCAGCCCCAGCATTTT
CASTGVYSNQPQHF
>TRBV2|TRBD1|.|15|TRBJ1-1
TGTGCCAGCAGGAGAGGACAGGGTTTCGTTACTGAAGCTTTCTTT
CASRRGQGFVTEAFF
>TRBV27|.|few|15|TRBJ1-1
TGTGCCAGCAGTTTACCCGGACGGGAGAACACTGAAGCTTTCTTT
CASSLPGRENTEAFF
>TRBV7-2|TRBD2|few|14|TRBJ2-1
TGTGCCACCCTAAGCGGGGTTGCGTACAATGAGCAGTTCTTC
CATLSGVAYNEQFF
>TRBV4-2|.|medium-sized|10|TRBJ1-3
TGTGCCAGCAGCGGAAACACCATATATTTT
CASSGNTIYF
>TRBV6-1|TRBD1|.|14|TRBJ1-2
TGTGCCAGCAGTGAAGGGGACAGGGACTATGGCTACACCTTC
CASSEGDRDYGYTF
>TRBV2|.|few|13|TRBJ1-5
TGTGCCAGCAGTGACTTTGTGGGGCAGCCCCAGCATTTT
CASSDFVGQPQHF
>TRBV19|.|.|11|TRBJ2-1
TGTGCCAGTACCTCGCGGGGTGAACAGTTCTTC
CASTSRGEQFF
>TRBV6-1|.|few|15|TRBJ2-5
TGTGCCAGCACCCTCGGGGGAAGGATACAAGAGACCCAGTACTTC
CASTLGGRIQETQYF
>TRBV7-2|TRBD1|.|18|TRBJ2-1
TGTGCCAGCAGCTTAGAGGGCAGGGGGAGACCTACCTACAATGAGCAGTTCTTC
CASSLEGRGRPTYNEQFF
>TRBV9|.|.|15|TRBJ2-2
TGTGCCAGCAGCGTAGATCCATCGAGCACCGGGGAGCTGTTTTTT
CASSVDPSSTGELFF
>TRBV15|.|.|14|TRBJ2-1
TGTGCCACCAGCAGAGGACAGGATTACAATGAGCAGTTCTTC
CATSRGQDYNEQFF